The sample holds a few counts of the clone carrying this TCR beta chain. Method: immunoSEQ multiplex PCR; TCRdb's copy keeps in-frame clones and lacks some. The sample includes some 1 million clones, around four fifths of them seen just once. This sample is part of a study of shared clonotypes between healthy human individuals. The sample was memory CD4+ T cells sorted from blood. Subset of the sample: CD45RA-negative fraction. This sequence was found in a man younger than 35 in good health.

The CDR3 nucleotides are TGTGCCAGCAGCGCATCCTGGACAGGGGCTGAAGCTTTCTTT. Translating gives CASSASWTGAEAFF. The chain joins TRBV9 to TRBJ1-1; 9 positions agree with TRBD1. The V and J ends lost 3 bases and 6 bases, in that order; junction bases with no gene match: 6. Germline V CDR1 and CDR2: SGDLS, YYNGEE. This CDR3 has 14 residues.